The 6 T cell receptor beta chains reported below all come from one sample, sequenced in a study of technical replicates of blood from several donors. This table comes from immunoSEQ multiplex PCR, and its TCRdb copy is limited to in-frame clones, with some not included. The data show about 100,000 clones, with 96% seen just once and roughly 0.19% held by the top ten. Material for sequencing was T cells isolated from PBMCs. Receptors were obtained from a human donor in good health.

The chain recombines TRBV7-3 with TRBJ2-5; perhaps TRBD2 as D (5 bases). Germline assignment: CDR1 SGHTA and CDR2 FQGTGA. V shed 2 bases and J shed 3 bases, with 7 bases lying between them. The CDR3 contains 13 residues. The CDR3 bases are TGTGCCAGCAGCTTATCGGGAAAAGAGACCCAGTACTTC. Its protein product is CASSLSGKETQYF.

This chain connects TRBV27 to TRBJ2-7, with 11 bases that match TRBD2. This CDR3 has 15 amino acids. V shed 3 bases and J 4 bases; nucleotides not matched to a gene: 5. In germline, CDR1 is MNHEY, CDR2 SMNVEV (reference sequence). CDR3 amino acids: CASSFGTSGTYEQYF. In DNA, the CDR3 is TGTGCCAGCAGTTTTGGGACTAGCGGAACATACGAGCAGTACTTC.

This clone was counted a single time. The chain joins TRBV30 to TRBJ2-7, with D unresolved. Germline-derived CDR1 and CDR2 are GTSNPN and SVGIG (reference sequence). The V end was cut by 0 bases, the J end by 0 bases, with 6 bases between. There are 13 residues in the CDR3. CDR3 loop: CAWSVTGSYEQYF. DNA of the CDR3: TGTGCCTGGAGTGTAACCGGCTCCTACGAGCAGTACTTC.

This clone came up once. The chain joins TRBV6-1 to TRBJ2-5; 10 bases line up with TRBD2. CDR1 MNHNS and CDR2 SASEGT come from the germline V gene. This CDR3 spans 17 amino acids. J was trimmed by 3 bases and V by 1 base; bases with no gene match: 8. The DNA for the CDR3 is TGTGCCAGCAGTGAAGAAGAAGGACTAGCGGTAGAAGAGACCCAGTACTTC. Its protein product is CASSEEEGLAVEETQYF.

The chain joins TRBV2 to TRBJ1-2; the match to TRBD1 covers 11 bases. This CDR3 is 15 amino acids long. Germline-derived CDR1 and CDR2 are SNHLY and FYNNEI. The trim removed 8 bases at V and 2 bases at J, leaving 7 bases unmatched. CDR3 in amino acids: CASLSGTGGNYGYTF. The DNA of the CDR3 is TGTGCCAGCCTCTCGGGGACAGGGGGAAACTATGGCTACACCTTC.

The chain is built from TRBV11-2 and TRBJ2-7; 9 nucleotides match TRBD1. The germline V gene encodes CDR1 SGHAT and CDR2 FQNNGV. The V and J ends lost 5 bases and 2 bases, in that order; junction bases with no gene match: 7. This CDR3 has 15 residues. The CDR3 here is CASSRGQGTPYEQYF. For the CDR3, the DNA is TGTGCCAGCAGCCGGGGACAGGGAACACCCTACGAGCAGTACTTC.